The rows below give T cell receptor beta chains drawn from one sample of a study of T cells after yellow fever vaccination. TCRdb re-called the 5' RACE reads with MiXCR, one entry per CDR3 protein. This table holds 250,000 or so distinct CDR3 sequences, 3.6% found once. Here the sequenced sample was PBMCs, taken 15 days after the yellow fever booster vaccination. Source of these receptors: a man aged 18 to 29 who received the YFV17D yellow fever vaccine. Both conserved end residues are part of each CDR3. A D gene is named only where the DNA matches it firmly.

d_call cdr3_length j_call v_call cdr3_aa
TRBD1 14 TRBJ1-1 TRBV5-1 CASSVTGANTEAFF
. 14 TRBJ2-7 TRBV3-1 CASSQAKGWYEQYF
TRBD2 15 TRBJ2-1 TRBV27 CATNGLAGGYNEQFF
. 15 TRBJ2-1 TRBV5-6 CASSFSPFPHNEQFF
. 14 TRBJ2-3 TRBV15 CATSSGRGQNTQYF
. 14 TRBJ1-5 TRBV28 CASSLPRVYQPQHF
TRBD1 15 TRBJ2-5 TRBV20-1 CSAMIGTGPRETQYF
. 12 TRBJ2-2 TRBV12-3/TRBV12-4 CASSPTAGELFF
. 12 TRBJ1-1 TRBV5-1 CASSLTGTEAFF
TRBD2 16 TRBJ2-1 TRBV6-1 CASSEASGGSYNEQFF
. 17 TRBJ1-6 TRBV3-1 CASSQDLGSSYNSPLHF
. 14 TRBJ1-2 TRBV20-1 CSASHGGQGLGYTF
. 10 TRBJ2-1 TRBV11-2 CASSDNEQFF
. 14 TRBJ2-7 TRBV5-1 CASSLGWGLGEQYF